This T cell receptor beta chain was profiled in a study of blood T cell repertoires in COVID-19. Only in-frame clones appear in the TCRdb table, and some are missing; sequencing was by immunoSEQ multiplex PCR. The sample records under 200,000 clones, 89% being singletons. With 1 base removed from V and 8 bases from J, the gap between germline ends came to 14 bases. This CDR3 region has 14 residues. Germline loops: CDR1 SGHAT, CDR2 FQNNGV. This sequence was found in a woman between 18 and 29 years old who had recovered from COVID-19. The rearrangement links TRBV11-2 to TRBJ1-2; D call uncertain. The sequenced material came from PBMCs or T cells enriched from blood (not recorded which). CDR3 coding DNA: TGTGCCAGCAGCTTAGCAGGCCGCCTTAACGGCTACACCTTC. It is translated as CASSLAGRLNGYTF.